This T cell receptor (beta chain) originates from a study of T cells in Graves' hyperthyroidism and ophthalmopathy (dated by TCRdb to the late 2010s). Regarding the research as a whole: TCR V-J signatures able to tell the groups apart were searched for in a discovery cohort of 90 to 100 patients, of whom roughly 42 had Graves' ophthalmopathy and 55 to 65 had stable Graves' hyperthyroidism. The study also compared thyroid tissue and blood T-cell repertoires from more than five Graves' hyperthyroidism patients. Prospective prediction of ophthalmopathy was tested in an independent validation cohort of some 19 hyperthyroidism patients and around 16 patients who later progressed to ophthalmopathy. Following sampling, methimazole starting at 30 mg daily was given to hyperthyroidism patients, and high-dose intravenous methylprednisolone was given to ophthalmopathy patients. TCR Vbeta CDR3 sequencing of 120 to 150 peripheral blood samples (approximately 44 ophthalmopathy, about 75 hyperthyroidism and roughly 17 progressor patients) is reported in the paper. The 100 discovery patients were divided at random into training and test sets in a 7:3 ratio.

There are many counts of this clonotype. Which antigen it targets is not known. No quality values exist for individual bases; no much larger clone is one base distant. The study excluded patients with uncontrolled infections, other autoimmune diseases, pregnancy or lactation. Diagnoses were based on clinical symptoms, serum thyroxine and TRAb, thyroid ultrasound and orbital computed tomography. Total RNA was extracted with Trizol reagent, and quality was checked on an Agilent 2100 Bioanalyzer. The CDR3 sequence holds 14 residues, the cysteine and phenylalanine included. Just CDR3 DNA is preserved here, 42 bases in frame from base 1. CDR1 and CDR2, looked up from the germline V gene, are LGHNA and YNFKEQ. Unmatched junction bases come to 4, with V trimmed by 1 base and J by 6 bases. The TCR beta CDR3 regions were amplified from RNA transcripts. For the first round of RT-PCR on the TCR CDR3, the HTBI primer set was used together with the Qiagen OneStep RT-PCR kit. Libraries were constructed in a second round of multiplex PCR, after which size selection and purification were performed. Paired-end sequencing of the libraries was performed with 100 bp reads on an Illumina HiSeq2000. Per the original workflow: SOAPnuke was used to process the raw data, throwing out any read that contained adapters or uncalled bases, had a mean Phred below 15, or lacked an exact constant-primer or identifier match. COPE v1.2.5 was used to merge the high-quality paired reads, and each unique nucleotide sequence was defined as a clonotype. MiTCR v1.1 was used to align clonotypes to the IMGT TRBV, TRBD and TRBJ reference segments. Only V-J combinations with frequency above 0.0001, covering roughly 99% of repertoires, were analysed. The TCS score was defined as the ratio of F50 (clonal expansion) to E x V (chaos), calculated using BLOSUM62-based TCRdist between CDR3 peptides within each V-J. Welch's t-statistics and random forest reduced 500 to 650 V-J features to roughly 13, which were used in a naive Bayes classifier (R e1071). The similarity between thyroid and blood repertoires was quantified using the Morisita-Horn index. TCRdb's own reprocessing of the public reads used fastp at Q25 and MiXCR and kept productive beta chains. Every distinct CDR3 protein forms one entry, paired with its most common genes and DNA. The V and J calls here are based on TCRdb, not the publication. The sample table records more than 500,000 distinct CDR3 sequences; 40% to 55% of these occur just once. About 20% of the sample is held by the ten biggest clonotypes.

On the study overall, not on this receptor specifically: In validation, the model predicted progression to ophthalmopathy a median of about 6 months before onset, with approximately 70% sensitivity and roughly 72% specificity. Sample size was not statistically predetermined, and investigators were not blinded to group allocation. In cross-validation, a model built on a 13 V-J signature told ophthalmopathy apart from stable hyperthyroidism with just under 90% sensitivity and about 81% specificity, and in testing the same model reached 80%/75%. Blood samples also contained most of the expanded thyroid clonotypes (frequency above 0.001), which suggests that blood repertoires may reflect thyroid immune responses.

Recombination linked TRBV4-2 to TRBJ2-7, with 9 bases aligning to TRBD2. Sample: peripheral blood or thyroid tissue (not recorded which). The source of this sequence is an adult woman with Graves' disease, either hyperthyroidism or ophthalmopathy (not recorded which). The nucleotides are TGTGCCAGCAGCCAAGGGGGTAGCGGGGGCGAGCAGTACTTC. Translated, this gives CASSQGGSGGEQYF.